The entry that follows covers one T cell receptor (beta chain) sequence. The antigen is undetermined. At one boundary the junction diverges from the germline segment, which might be a read error. Treg sorting used a CD4+CD25+CD127-/low gate. The CDR3 length is 14 residues. The germline V gene has CDR1 DFQATT and CDR2 SNEGSKA (reference sequence). Semi-nested PCR with Nested Universal Primer A followed constant-region reverse priming of full-length variable regions. TCRdb reprocessed the 5' RACE reads with MiXCR, giving one entry per CDR3 protein. This table has roughly 10,000 distinct CDR3 sequences, under 35% appearing once. Study-wide points: Tumor-infiltrating Treg TCR alpha and beta sequences overlapped most with tumor naive CD4+ T cells, then blood naive. The larger cohort examined one V-J beta rearrangement, not whole repertoires. The TCR gene usage of tumor memory CD4+ T cells clustered together with blood and lymph node memory CD4+ cells and with lymph node naive CD4+ cells.

This clonotype originated in a female donor with breast cancer. The rearrangement joins TRBV20-1 to TRBJ1-1; D gene ambiguous. Sequenced sample: Tregs sorted from a lymph node. The DNA for the CDR3 is TGCGGTGCTAGAGTGGGCAGCGGAAAAACTGAAGCTTTCTTT. It codes for CGARVGSGKTEAFF.